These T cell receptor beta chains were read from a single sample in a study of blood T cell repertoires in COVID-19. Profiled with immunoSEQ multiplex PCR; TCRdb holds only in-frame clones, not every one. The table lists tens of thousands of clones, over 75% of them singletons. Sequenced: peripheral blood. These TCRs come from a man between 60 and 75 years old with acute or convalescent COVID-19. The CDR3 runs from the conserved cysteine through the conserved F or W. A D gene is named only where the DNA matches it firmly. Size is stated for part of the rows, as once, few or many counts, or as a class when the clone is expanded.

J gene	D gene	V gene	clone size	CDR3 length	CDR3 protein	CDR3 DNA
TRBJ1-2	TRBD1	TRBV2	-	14	CASSKGQGADGYTF	TGTGCCAGCAGTAAGGGACAGGGGGCTGATGGCTACACCTTC
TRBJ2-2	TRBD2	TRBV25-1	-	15	CASSTRAGVTGELFF	TGTGCCAGCAGTACGCGAGCGGGGGTAACCGGGGAGCTGTTTTTT
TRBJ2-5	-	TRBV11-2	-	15	CASSPSGGARETQYF	TGTGCCAGCAGCCCTAGTGGGGGGGCTCGAGAGACCCAGTACTTC
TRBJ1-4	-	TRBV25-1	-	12	CASSGRVRDMFF	TGTGCCAGCAGTGGCCGGGTCAGGGACATGTTTTTT
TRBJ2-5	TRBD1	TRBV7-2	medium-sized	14	CASSGADRGETQYF	TGTGCCAGCAGCGGAGCGGACAGGGGGGAGACCCAGTACTTC
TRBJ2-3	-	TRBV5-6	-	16	CASSGVGDSHRDTQYF	TGTGCCAGCAGCGGGGTTGGGGACTCTCACCGAGATACGCAGTATTTT
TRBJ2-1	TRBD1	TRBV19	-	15	CASSIGTGPSNEQFF	TGTGCCAGTAGTATAGGGACAGGGCCTAGCAATGAGCAGTTCTTC
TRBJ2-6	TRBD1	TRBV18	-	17	CASSPKTGTSGANVLTF	TGTGCCAGCTCACCAAAGACAGGGACCTCTGGGGCCAACGTCCTGACTTTC
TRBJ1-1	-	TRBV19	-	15	CASSGRTRGDTEAFF	TGTGCCAGTAGTGGCCGAACCCGTGGAGACACTGAAGCTTTCTTT
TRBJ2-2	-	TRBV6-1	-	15	CASSEGVWSTGELFF	TGTGCCAGCAGTGAAGGGGTCTGGAGCACCGGGGAGCTGTTTTTT
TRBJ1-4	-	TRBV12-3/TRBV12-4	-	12	CASSPSNEKLFF	TGTGCCAGCAGTCCGTCCAATGAAAAACTGTTTTTT
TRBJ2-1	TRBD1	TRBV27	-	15	CASSLPGQDYNEQFF	TGTGCCAGCAGTTTGCCGGGACAGGACTACAATGAGCAGTTCTTC
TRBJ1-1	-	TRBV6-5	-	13	CASSQSGFTEAFF	TGTGCCAGCAGTCAAAGCGGTTTCACTGAAGCTTTCTTT
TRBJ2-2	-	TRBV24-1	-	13	CATKEGVTGELFF	TGTGCCACCAAAGAAGGGGTAACCGGGGAGCTGTTTTTT
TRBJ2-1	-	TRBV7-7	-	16	CASSLFTGGRGDEQFF	TGTGCCAGCAGCTTATTCACGGGGGGCCGTGGGGATGAGCAGTTCTTC
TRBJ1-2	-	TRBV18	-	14	CASSPDKWGHGYTF	TGTGCCAGCTCACCCGACAAGTGGGGCCATGGCTACACCTTC
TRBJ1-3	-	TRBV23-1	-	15	CASSQTWRNGNTIYF	TGCGCCAGCAGTCAGACTTGGCGGAATGGAAACACCATATATTTT
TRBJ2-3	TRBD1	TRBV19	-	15	CASSTGQEVPDTQYF	TGTGCCAGTAGTACGGGACAGGAGGTGCCAGATACGCAGTATTTT
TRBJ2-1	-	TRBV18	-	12	CASSPEVVEQFF	TGTGCCAGCTCACCTGAGGTGGTTGAGCAGTTCTTC
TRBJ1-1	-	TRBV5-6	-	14	CASSLGQANTEAFF	TGTGCCAGCAGCTTGGGGCAGGCCAACACTGAAGCTTTCTTT
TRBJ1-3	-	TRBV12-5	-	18	CASGLSDSSLYSGNTIYF	TGTGCTAGTGGTCTCAGCGACAGCTCGCTTTACTCTGGAAACACCATATATTTT
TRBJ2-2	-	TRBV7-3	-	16	CASSKREASNTGELFF	TGTGCCAGCAGCAAGAGGGAGGCCTCGAACACCGGGGAGCTGTTTTTT
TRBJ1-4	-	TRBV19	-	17	CASSIMPGSAKNEKLFF	TGTGCCAGTAGTATCATGCCCGGGTCAGCGAAGAATGAAAAACTGTTTTTT
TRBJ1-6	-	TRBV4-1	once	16	CASSQEGLPLNSPLHF	TGCGCCAGCAGCCAAGAAGGACTTCCACTAAATTCACCCCTCCACTTT
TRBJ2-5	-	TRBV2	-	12	CASRLTEETQYF	TGTGCCAGCAGGTTGACAGAAGAGACCCAGTACTTC
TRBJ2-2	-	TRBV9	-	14	CASSPPVNTGELFF	TGTGCCAGCAGCCCCCCCGTTAACACCGGGGAGCTGTTTTTT
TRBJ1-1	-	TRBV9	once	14	CASSAVTGHTEAFF	TGTGCCAGCAGCGCCGTAACAGGGCACACTGAAGCTTTCTTT
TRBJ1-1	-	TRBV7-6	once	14	CASSLASGGIEAFF	TGTGCCAGCAGCTTAGCGTCTGGGGGCATTGAAGCTTTCTTT